The 21 T cell receptor beta chains in this list originate from one sample, sequenced in a study of blood T cell repertoires in COVID-19. Sequencing used immunoSEQ multiplex PCR; TCRdb keeps in-frame clones, though not all of them. The data contain a few hundred thousand clones, approximately 87% of them singletons. The source material was peripheral blood. The receptor source for this set is a man between 60 and 75 years old with acute or convalescent COVID-19.

About this clone itself: Sequence at one end of the junction differs from germline and may be a read error. V and J are TRBV7-7 and TRBJ2-3; TRBD1 matches at 7 bases. CDR1 is SSHAT and CDR2 is FNYEAQ in the germline V gene (reference sequence). The CDR3 runs to 15 residues. The CDR3 DNA is TGTGCTAGCAGCAGGCAGACAGGGACCACAGATACGCAGTATTTT. Translated, it gives CASSRQTGTTDTQYF.

The V gene is TRBV2, the J gene TRBJ1-2, with a tentative D call TRBD1 (6 bases). V lost 6 bases and J 4 bases, leaving 21 bases between the germline ends. CDR3 length: 16 residues. Per the germline V gene, CDR1 is SNHLY and CDR2 is FYNNEI. The CDR3 DNA reads as TGTGCCAGCAGGTCCTCGGGGGGGCCCACCAGCTATGGCTACACCTTC. Its protein product is CASRSSGGPTSYGYTF.

V and J are TRBV28 and TRBJ2-2, with 7 bases that match TRBD1. CDR1 and CDR2 from the germline V gene are MDHEN and SYDVKM. This CDR3 has 15 amino acids. The ends lost 3 bases at V and 5 bases at J; junction bases unmatched: 6. CDR3 loop: CASSFRGGRTGELFF. In DNA form, the CDR3 reads TGTGCCAGCAGTTTTAGAGGGGGCAGGACCGGGGAGCTGTTTTTT.

This chain uses TRBV5-1 with TRBJ2-7, with 7 positions matching TRBD2. V lost 0 bases to trimming and J lost 2 bases; unmatched junction nucleotides: 5. The CDR3 is made up of 15 amino acids. Germline lookup yields CDR1 SGHRS and CDR2 YFSETQ. The CDR3 nucleotides are TGCGCCAGCAGCTTGGGGGAGCGGGGTACCTACGAGCAGTACTTC. Translated, it gives CASSLGERGTYEQYF.

V and J are TRBV10-3 and TRBJ2-3; 7 nucleotides agree with TRBD2. The CDR3 length is 15 residues. V shed 2 bases and J 1 base; nucleotides not matched to a gene: 3. Germline CDR1 and CDR2: ENHRY and SYGVKD. The CDR3 protein is CAISEGRERTDTQYF. In nucleotides, the CDR3 is TGTGCCATCAGTGAGGGGAGGGAGCGCACAGATACGCAGTATTTT.

About this clone itself: Other DNA sequences from this sample encode an identical CDR3 as well. The J gene is TRBJ2-3, the V gene TRBV7-3; the match to TRBD2 covers 10 bases. The CDR3 loop spans 16 amino acids. Germline assignment: CDR1 SGHTA and CDR2 FQGTGA. The trim removed 2 bases at V and 4 bases at J, leaving 6 bases unmatched. The DNA for the CDR3 is TGTGCCAGCAGCTTAGGGCTAGCGGGAGATCCAGATACGCAGTATTTT. It is translated as CASSLGLAGDPDTQYF.

V gene TRBV28 combines with J gene TRBJ2-3; 7 bases fit TRBD1. Germline-derived CDR1 and CDR2 are MDHEN and SYDVKM. With V trimmed by 7 bases and J by 2 bases, 3 bases remained unmatched. The CDR3 length is 13 residues. CDR3 sequence (DNA): TGTGCCAGCAAAGGGGGCTTCACAGATACGCAGTATTTT. Its translation is CASKGGFTDTQYF.

The chain combines TRBV5-1 with TRBJ1-2; D unresolved. Germline V gives CDR1 SGHRS, CDR2 YFSETQ. Deletions cut 0 bases from V and 4 bases from J, with 10 bases between. The CDR3 is 14 amino acids. The DNA of the CDR3 is TGCGCCAGCAGCTTGGACCCGGGATCCTATGGCTACACCTTC. Amino acids: CASSLDPGSYGYTF.

J is TRBJ2-7 and V is TRBV27, with D maybe TRBD2 (5 bases). Deletions cut 3 bases from V and 1 base from J, with 13 bases between. Germline-derived CDR1 and CDR2 are MNHEY and SMNVEV (reference sequence). This CDR3 contains 15 residues. For the CDR3, the DNA is TGTGCCAGCAGTTTTTCAGCGGTACTATCCTACGAGCAGTACTTC. Translated: CASSFSAVLSYEQYF.

This clone showed up just a few times. This chain connects TRBV7-3 to TRBJ1-1, with D tentatively TRBD1 (5 bases). Trimming removed 6 bases from V and 1 base from J, with 9 bases in between. The CDR3 has 13 amino acids. Germline CDR1 and CDR2: SGHTA and FQGTGA. CDR3 residues: CASSMDTNTEAFF. The CDR3 DNA sequence: TGTGCCAGCAGTATGGACACGAACACTGAAGCTTTCTTT.

The chain is built from TRBV19 and TRBJ1-5, with 9 nucleotides matching TRBD1. Trimming took 7 bases from V and 3 from J; bases not matched to a gene: 4. This CDR3 spans 14 amino acids. The germline V gene encodes CDR1 LNHDA and CDR2 SQIVND (reference sequence). Written as DNA, the CDR3 is TGTGCCAGTACCGGGACAGGGAACAATCAGCCCCAGCATTTT. Translating it yields CASTGTGNNQPQHF.

The chain uses TRBV12-3 or TRBV12-4 and TRBJ1-1; no clear D. The V gene lost 8 bases and the J gene lost 0 bases, with 10 bases spanning the gap. CDR3 length: 13 amino acids. CDR3 in DNA: TGTGCCAGCTCACTAACACTGAACACTGAAGCTTTCTTT. Residues: CASSLTLNTEAFF.

CDR3 in amino acids: CASSAGDRNTEAFF. The CDR3 region has the DNA TGTGCCAGCAGTGCCGGGGACAGGAACACTGAAGCTTTCTTT. The V and J genes are TRBV6-4 and TRBJ1-1, with 7 nucleotides matching TRBD1. CDR3 length equals 14 residues. Germline V gene lookup returns CDR1 MRHNA and CDR2 SNTAGT. V dropped 4 bases and J dropped 1; count of bases not matched to a gene: 3.

The table lists this clone with a few counts. The rearrangement links TRBV7-3 to TRBJ2-3, with 16 bases fitting TRBD2. Germline V gene lookup returns CDR1 SGHTA and CDR2 FQGTGA. With V trimmed by 5 bases and J by 2 bases, 7 bases remained unmatched. CDR3 length equals 18 residues. CDR3 sequence (DNA): TGTGCCAGCAGCCGGGGACTAGCGGGAGGGGGAACCACAGATACGCAGTATTTT. This gives the protein CASSRGLAGGGTTDTQYF.

The rearrangement uses TRBV19 and TRBJ2-7, with TRBD2 identical over 7 bases. Germline V CDR1 and CDR2: LNHDA, SQIVND (reference sequence). The CDR3 loop spans 15 amino acids. V lost 1 base and J lost 2; bases outside the gene matches: 5. The CDR3 loop reads CASSIALAEPYEQYF. CDR3 in DNA: TGTGCCAGTAGTATAGCCCTAGCGGAGCCCTACGAGCAGTACTTC.

The rearrangement links TRBV3-1 (or the pseudogene TRBV3-2) to TRBJ1-4; no clear D gene. CDR1 and CDR2 (germline): LGHDT, YNNKEL (reference sequence). The CDR3 sequence is 15 residues long. V was shortened by 1 base and J by 0 bases, with 6 bases between the two germline ends. In DNA form, the CDR3 reads TGTGCCAGCAGCCAAGGGTCAGCAACTAATGAAAAACTGTTTTTT. Translated: CASSQGSATNEKLFF.

This chain links TRBV15 with TRBJ2-7; D not resolved. Germline V gene sequence: CDR1 LNHNV, CDR2 YYDKDF (reference sequence). Trimming took off 0 bases at V and 3 bases at J, with 6 bases between the two ends. The length of the CDR3 is 13 residues. Here the CDR3 reads CATSRDVNYEQYF. The CDR3 DNA is TGTGCCACCAGCAGAGACGTAAACTACGAGCAGTACTTC.

The V call is TRBV27, the J call TRBJ2-3, with TRBD2 identical over 13 bases. The trim removed 8 bases at V and 6 bases at J, leaving 5 bases unmatched. CDR1 MNHEY and CDR2 SMNVEV come from the germline V gene (reference sequence). The length of the CDR3 is 14 residues. The CDR3 spells CASRLAGGLDTQYF. The CDR3 bases are TGTGCCAGCCGACTAGCGGGAGGTTTGGATACGCAGTATTTT.

This clone was detected once. J is TRBJ2-1 and V is TRBV3-1 (or the pseudogene TRBV3-2), with 8 bases aligning to TRBD2. This CDR3 comprises 16 residues. The germline gives CDR1 LGHDT, CDR2 YNNKEL (reference sequence). V lost 0 bases, J lost 7 bases, and 8 bases stayed unmatched. The CDR3 region is CASSQDRSGGGNEQFF. CDR3 sequence (DNA): TGTGCCAGCAGCCAAGATAGAAGCGGGGGTGGAAATGAGCAGTTCTTC.

The V gene is TRBV12-3 or TRBV12-4, the J gene TRBJ1-1, with 7 bases lining up with TRBD1. Trimming took 3 bases from V and 5 from J; bases not matched to a gene: 3. CDR3 length: 13 amino acids. In DNA, the CDR3 is TGTGCCAGCAGTTTCCAGACAGGGACTGAAGCTTTCTTT. It yields the protein CASSFQTGTEAFF.

The genes are TRBV6-6 and TRBJ1-5, with D tentatively TRBD1 (6 bases). The CDR3 extends over 13 amino acids. In germline, CDR1 is MNHNY, CDR2 SVGAGI (reference sequence). Trimming pared 8 bases from V and 4 bases from J, leaving 12 bases between. Here the CDR3 reads CASGVRGNQPQHF. The DNA for the CDR3 is TGTGCCAGCGGGGTAAGGGGGAATCAGCCCCAGCATTTT.